This T cell receptor beta chain was sequenced for a study of blood T cell repertoires in COVID-19. About the study: The United States, Italy and Spain provided the acute and convalescent COVID-19 samples. Sources were T cells, B-cell-depleted T cells, or PBMCs; the material itself was cDNA or gDNA.

Germline loops: CDR1 GTSNPN, CDR2 SVGIG (reference sequence). The CDR3 is 12 amino acids. Trimming cost V 1 base and J 8 bases; bases outside gene matches: 4. Authors' processing steps: Nucleated cell number was recorded as an estimate derived from reference gene primer amplification. Generated by immunoSEQ multiplex PCR, the TCRdb table keeps only in-frame clones and is missing some. The V and J calls and clone size were taken over from that table, and D and trimming were inferred from the DNA. The sample includes 250,000 to 350,000 clones, around 86% of them seen just once. In its sample, this clone was seen a few times.

The TCR originated in a woman between 45 and 65 years old with acute or convalescent COVID-19. The sample was peripheral blood. The chain has TRBV30 and TRBJ1-2; 7 positions agree with TRBD1. CDR3 bases: TGTGCCTGGAGTGGGGGACAGTGGGGCTACACCTTC. It yields the protein CAWSGGQWGYTF.